This TCR beta chain originates from a study of blood T cell repertoires in COVID-19. The V gene's germline CDR1 is SQVTM and CDR2 ANQGSEA. J gave up 3 bases and V 4 bases, and 4 bases lay outside the gene matches. This CDR3 region has 14 residues. Original handling: Cell counts per sample came from amplifying reference gene primers. Method: immunoSEQ multiplex PCR; TCRdb's copy keeps in-frame clones and lacks some. V and J calls and clone size are as listed in that table; D and trimming were resolved from the DNA. In the table there are about 120,000 clones, 65% to 90% of which are singletons. The V gene is TRBV29-1, the J gene TRBJ2-2, with 8 bases matching TRBD1. The clonotype originates from a man older than 75 with acute or convalescent COVID-19. Input material: peripheral blood. The CDR3 sequence: CSVGTGRDTGELFF. The CDR3 DNA reads TGCAGCGTTGGGACAGGGCGGGACACCGGGGAGCTGTTTTTT.